One and the same sample provided the 19 T cell receptor beta chains below, sequenced in a study of human T cells and chemical hapten exposure (dated by TCRdb to the early 2020s). Unfractionated whole blood was collected in Tempus Blood RNA tubes, and total RNA was extracted from that blood. Libraries were built with 5' RACE. Sequenced on an Illumina MiSeq. The public sequencing data were trimmed at Q25 with fastp and processed into clonotypes with MiXCR by TCRdb, which kept only in-frame beta chains. Entries are consolidated by CDR3 protein sequence, retaining the most common genes and DNA. The sample table lists about 140,000 distinct CDR3 sequences, around 4% of them with a count of one. The top ten hold 1.3% to 1.5% of the sample. Source of these receptors: a female donor in good health.

The chain employs TRBV7-2 and TRBJ2-3; 7 nucleotides match TRBD2. Unmatched junction bases numbered 7, after V lost 6 bases and J lost 4 bases. CDR1 and CDR2 (germline): SGHTA, FQGNSA. The length of the CDR3 is 14 residues. The CDR3 spells CASRRTRGADTQYF. The CDR3, as DNA: TGTGCCAGCAGACGGACTAGAGGCGCAGATACGCAGTATTTT.

This clonotype was detected ten times or more. The chain's CDR3 is CASSAKTGKNTGELFF. CDR3 nucleotide sequence: TGTGCCAGCAGCGCAAAAACGGGAAAAAACACCGGGGAGCTGTTTTTT. The chain joins TRBV7-3 to TRBJ2-2; possible D gene TRBD2, 5 bases. In germline, CDR1 is SGHTA, CDR2 FQGTGA. The CDR3 consists of 16 residues. V was trimmed by 5 bases and J by 2 bases, leaving 15 bases between them.

This clonotype was observed at least ten times. The gene calls are TRBV5-5 and TRBJ1-1; D remains ambiguous. The CDR3 has 12 residues. V gave up 6 bases and J gave up 1 base, with 7 bases separating them. Germline assignment: CDR1 SGHKS and CDR2 YYEKEE (reference sequence). The CDR3 loop is CASIDQNTEAFF. The CDR3 DNA reads TGTGCCAGCATCGATCAGAACACTGAAGCTTTCTTT.

This clonotype was found many times. The chain recombines TRBV19 with TRBJ2-7; 9 nucleotides line up with TRBD1. The germline V gene has CDR1 LNHDA and CDR2 SQIVND (reference sequence). V gave up 6 bases and J gave up 5 bases; unmatched junction bases: 11. The CDR3 is 15 amino acids. The CDR3 DNA sequence: TGTGCCAGTAGCCCTGGACAGGGGAGTGGCAACGAGCAGTACTTC. This encodes CASSPGQGSGNEQYF.

V gene TRBV21-1 combines with J gene TRBJ1-3; the listed D gene, TRBD1, was not tested against the DNA. TRBV21-1 has pseudogene status. The CDR3 consists of 17 residues. The DNA of the CDR3 is TGTGCCAGCAGCAAAGAGGGGGGACAGGGGTTCAGAAACACCATATATTTT. Protein sequence: CASSKEGGQGFRNTIYF.

The chain joins TRBV4-1 to TRBJ1-4, with a tentative D call TRBD1 (5 bases). Germline V CDR1 and CDR2: MGHRA, YSYEKL. V was clipped by 0 bases and J by 6 bases, with 17 bases between them. The CDR3 is 17 residues long. CDR3 nucleotides: TGCGCCAGCAGCCAAGATGGGGCCGGGGCCCGTCATGAAAAACTGTTTTTT. Its translation is CASSQDGAGARHEKLFF.

This clonotype came up a few times. V gene TRBV6-1 combines with J gene TRBJ1-2; tentatively, D is TRBD1 (5 bases). This CDR3 has 15 residues. V was trimmed by 7 bases and J by 6 bases, leaving 21 bases between them. The germline gives CDR1 MNHNS, CDR2 SASEGT. The CDR3, as DNA: TGTGCCAGCATCGAATCCGGGACTTCGTTCCATGGCTACACCTTC. Its translation is CASIESGTSFHGYTF.

This clonotype was seen just once. A read error may explain this, as a much larger clone is one base away. Without the conserved terminal phenylalanine or tryptophan, this CDR3 likely stems from a read error. The chain carries TRBV19 and TRBJ2-7; 8 nucleotides match TRBD2. The CDR3 totals 13 residues. Trimming at V came to 10 bases and at J to 0 bases, leaving 5 bases not matched to a gene. Per the germline V gene, CDR1 is LNHDA and CDR2 is SQIVND (reference sequence). CDR3 sequence (DNA): TGTGCCACTAAAGCGGGGGCCTCCTACGAGCAGTACTAC. Protein sequence: CATKAGASYEQYY.

This clonotype showed up many times. This chain links TRBV7-8 with TRBJ1-6, with 8 bases identical to TRBD1. Germline V gene sequence: CDR1 SGHVS, CDR2 FQNEAQ. V was clipped by 0 bases and J by 14 bases; unmatched bases: 6. This CDR3 is built from 14 residues. The CDR3 nucleotides are TGTGCCAGCAGCTTAGCCGCAGGGGGCGTAACCCTCCACTTT. This sequence encodes CASSLAAGGVTLHF.

The genes are TRBV7-2 and TRBJ2-2; the D is unclear. From germline, CDR1 is SGHTA and CDR2 FQGNSA. The CDR3 extends over 15 amino acids. Trimming took 1 base from V and 2 from J, leaving 8 bases between them. The CDR3: CASSLEALNTGELFF. In DNA, the CDR3 is TGTGCCAGCAGCTTAGAGGCGCTTAACACCGGGGAGCTGTTTTTT.

At least ten counts were recorded for this clonotype. The chain employs TRBV7-2 and TRBJ2-7; TRBD1 aligns across 7 bases. The CDR3 spans 13 residues. V dropped 2 bases and J dropped 3; count of bases not matched to a gene: 1. Germline V gives CDR1 SGHTA, CDR2 FQGNSA. The DNA for the CDR3 is TGTGCCAGCAGCTTAAGACAGGGCTACGAGCAGTACTTC. Encoded protein: CASSLRQGYEQYF.

This clonotype was observed many times. The J gene is TRBJ1-2, the V gene TRBV6-1; D not resolved. CDR1 is MNHNS and CDR2 is SASEGT in the germline V gene. V was trimmed by 10 bases and J by 4 bases, leaving 16 bases between them. There are 13 residues in the CDR3. Written as DNA, the CDR3 is TGTGCCACCACGGGTACACCCCTCTATGGCTACACCTTC. Translation gives CATTGTPLYGYTF.

This clonotype was recorded a few times. The rearrangement uses TRBV21-1 and TRBJ1-1. TRBV21-1 is classified as a pseudogene. The CDR3 runs to 20 residues. The CDR3 DNA is TGTGCCAGCAGCAAATCGAGGGGCCGATCTCCCGCCGACAGGTTCGCTGAAGCTTTCTTT. Translated, it gives CASSKSRGRSPADRFAEAFF.

This clonotype showed up many times. The rearrangement joins TRBV4-3 to TRBJ2-1; 8 bases match TRBD2. This CDR3 spans 15 amino acids. J gave up 8 bases and V 3 bases, and 9 bases lay outside the gene matches. Germline V gene sequence: CDR1 LGHNA, CDR2 YSLEER. The CDR3 loop reads CASSHDSGAFDEQFF. The DNA for the CDR3 is TGCGCCAGCAGCCATGATAGCGGGGCCTTCGATGAGCAGTTCTTC.

This clonotype was seen at least ten times. V is TRBV7-2 and J is TRBJ2-6; D remains unclear. Trimming pared 1 base from V and 0 bases from J, leaving 7 bases between. Germline V gene lookup returns CDR1 SGHTA and CDR2 FQGNSA. The CDR3 contains 16 residues. CDR3 region: CASSLEGSSGANVLTF. The CDR3 nucleotides are TGTGCCAGCAGCTTAGAAGGGTCCTCTGGGGCCAACGTCCTGACTTTC.

In its sample, this clonotype was seen many times. The V and J genes are TRBV20-1 and TRBJ1-5, with D possibly matching TRBD1 (5 bases). The CDR3 extends over 13 amino acids. Trimming took off 3 bases at V and 4 bases at J, with 10 bases between the two ends. Germline V gene sequence: CDR1 DFQATT, CDR2 SNEGSKA (reference sequence). CDR3 sequence (DNA): TGCAGTGCTAGCCCAGGGATAAATCAGCCCCAGCATTTT. It specifies CSASPGINQPQHF.

In its sample, this clonotype was seen many times. The gene calls are TRBV7-3 and TRBJ1-4, with D uncertain. CDR3 length equals 12 residues. Per germline, CDR1 SGHTA and CDR2 FQGTGA. V lost 5 bases to trimming and J lost 8 bases, with 9 bases between them. The CDR3 DNA reads TGTGCCAGCAGCCCGGACGGAGAAAAACTGTTTTTT. Protein: CASSPDGEKLFF. The variable domain in full, completed from reference TRBV7-3 and TRBJ1-4, reads GAGVSQTPSNKVTEKGKYVELRCDPISGHTALYWYRQSLGQGPEFLIYFQGTGAADDSGLPNDRFFAVRPEGSVSTLKIQRTERGDSAVYLCASSPDGEKLFFGSGTQLSVL.

In this sample, this clonotype turned up a few times. V and J are TRBV13 and TRBJ2-2; D is unclear. Germline V gives CDR1 PRHDT, CDR2 FYEKMQ (reference sequence). Trimming cost V 0 bases and J 7 bases, with 3 bases left between them. The CDR3 spans 12 residues. The CDR3 region is CASSLGIGELFF. For the CDR3, the DNA is TGTGCCAGCAGCTTAGGGATCGGGGAGCTGTTTTTT.

This clonotype was counted only a few times. V and J are TRBV29-1 and TRBJ2-3, with TRBD2 matching 11 bases. The CDR3 runs to 18 residues. CDR1 SQVTM and CDR2 ANQGSEA come from the germline V gene. Germline trimming cut 0 bases from V and 2 bases from J; bases unmatched to any gene: 10. CDR3 nucleotides: TGCAGCGTTGAAGATGGCGAACTAGCGGGGGAGACCACAGATACGCAGTATTTT. The encoded protein is CSVEDGELAGETTDTQYF.